This TCR beta chain was identified during a study of cytomegalovirus exposure and HLA in healthy donors. The PCR ran on 60 Vbeta and 13 Jbeta primers. The data were produced by immunoSEQ multiplex PCR, yet TCRdb's version contains in-frame clones alone and is incomplete. The data show 150,000 to 200,000 clones, approximately 73% seen once. In the case of this clone: Its antigen is unknown.

Study observations and caveats: A previous analysis found most TCR beta V segments productive roughly 90% or roughly 30% of the time. Researchers had no immune exposure information except CMV serostatus available.

The CDR3 length is 14 residues. The V and J ends lost 5 bases and 3 bases, in that order; junction bases with no gene match: 6. Germline V gives CDR1 KGHSH, CDR2 LQKENI. This chain connects TRBV18 to TRBJ2-7; 8 nucleotides align to TRBD2. Source material: PBMCs. The origin of this receptor is a man in his thirties or forties in good health and CMV-seropositive. This CDR3 is CASSAGLEFYEQYF. The CDR3 DNA sequence: TGTGCCAGCTCAGCGGGACTAGAATTCTACGAGCAGTACTTC.